This entry lists 32 T cell receptor beta chains sequenced from one sample in a study of T cell responses to AZD1222 COVID-19 vaccine (TCRdb year 2021). The time point label, as the study defines it: about 28 days (+/-7) after the second vaccine dose. Receptor libraries were prepared by the immunoSEQ multiplex PCR assay. Sourced from immuneACCESS, this table was stored by TCRdb with only in-frame sequences that have V and J called. A share of the clones is absent; for the studies checked, an unresolved V gene accounts for under half, and the remainder has no known explanation. The sample table shows about 150,000 clones, and around 86% are seen once. The ten largest clones capture just over 9% of the sample. The sequencing here drew on peripheral blood, taken 28 days after the second AZD1222 dose. The receptors stem from an adult who received the AZD1222 COVID-19 vaccine.

In DNA, the CDR3 is TGTGCCAGCCAGAAAATAGGGGCGAACACTGAAGCTTTCTTT. This translates into CASQKIGANTEAFF. The rearrangement links TRBV25-1 to TRBJ1-1; the D gene is possibly TRBD1 (5 bases). Between the trimmed V and J ends, which lost 8 bases and 1 base, there was a span of 14 bases. This CDR3 spans 14 amino acids. In germline, CDR1 is MGHDK, CDR2 SYGVNS.

The chain is built from TRBV7-2 and TRBJ2-3, with 10 bases lining up with TRBD2. In germline, CDR1 is SGHTA, CDR2 FQGNSA. The CDR3 extends over 16 amino acids. Unmatched junction bases numbered 8, after V lost 5 bases and J lost 3 bases. This CDR3 reads CASSPQAGGRTDTQYF. In DNA form, the CDR3 reads TGTGCCAGCAGCCCTCAAGCGGGAGGGCGAACAGATACGCAGTATTTT.

The rearrangement uses TRBV28 and TRBJ1-3; no definite D call. Germline CDR1 MDHEN, CDR2 SYDVKM. This CDR3 is 12 amino acids long. V shed 0 bases and J shed 4 bases, with 1 base lying between them. CDR3: CASSLWGNTIYF. DNA of the CDR3: TGTGCCAGCAGTTTATGGGGAAACACCATATATTTT. Looking up the rest from reference TRBV28 and TRBJ1-3 gives the full variable domain: DVKVTQSSRYLVKRTGEKVFLECVQDMDHENMFWYRQDPGLGLRLIYFSYDVKMKEKGDIPEGYSVSREKKERFSLILESASTNQTSMYLCASSLWGNTIYFGEGSWLTVV.

This chain links TRBV7-2 with TRBJ2-3; the D is unclear. CDR3 length equals 11 residues. Germline assignment: CDR1 SGHTA and CDR2 FQGNSA. V was shortened by 5 bases and J by 8 bases, with 8 bases between the two germline ends. The CDR3 DNA reads as TGTGCCAGCAGCGCCTATGGTACGCAGTATTTT. Its protein is CASSAYGTQYF.

This chain links TRBV14 with TRBJ2-7; the D call may be TRBD1 or TRBD2 (5 bases each). Looked up from germline, CDR1 is SGHDN and CDR2 is FVKESK. CDR3 size: 16 residues. Trimming left V 3 bases short and J 2 bases short, with 17 bases between. The CDR3 here is CASSQYLGTDTYEQYF. The CDR3 DNA follows: TGTGCCAGCAGCCAGTACCTTGGGACGGATACCTACGAGCAGTACTTC.

The chain recombines TRBV18 with TRBJ2-1, with TRBD1 matching over 10 bases. J gave up 2 bases and V 0 bases, and 7 bases lay outside the gene matches. Germline CDR1 and CDR2: KGHSH and LQKENI. This CDR3 contains 18 residues. The CDR3 coding sequence is TGTGCCAGCTCACCACCCTCGGGACAGGGGAGGACCTACAATGAGCAGTTCTTC. It encodes CASSPPSGQGRTYNEQFF.

This clone was observed a handful of times. This sequence joins TRBV5-6 and TRBJ2-5, with 12 bases matching TRBD2. V dropped 6 bases and J dropped 5; count of bases not matched to a gene: 8. Germline V gene data show CDR1 as SGHDT and CDR2 as YYEEEE. The length of the CDR3 is 15 residues. Written as DNA, the CDR3 is TGTGCCAGCACAAAAAAGGGGACTAGCGGGGAGACCCAGTACTTC. As protein: CASTKKGTSGETQYF.

The chain combines TRBV6-5 with TRBJ2-7; D not certain. Trimming cost V 5 bases and J 2 bases, with 13 bases left between them. This CDR3 region has 14 residues. Germline V gene lookup returns CDR1 MNHEY and CDR2 SVGAGI. Here the CDR3 DNA reads TGTGCCAGCAGTCCAACTTGGTGGCCCTACGAGCAGTACTTC. It specifies CASSPTWWPYEQYF.

The J gene is TRBJ1-2, the V gene TRBV5-4; D not resolved. V was trimmed by 7 bases and J by 5 bases, leaving 21 bases between them. This CDR3 has 15 residues. Germline CDR1 SGHNT, CDR2 YYREEE (reference sequence). The CDR3 coding sequence is TGTGCCAGCCGAACTCAGACCGGGGAAAATTATGGCTACACCTTC. Translation gives CASRTQTGENYGYTF.

This chain uses TRBV5-1 with TRBJ2-3; no definite D call. V was cut by 4 bases and J by 3 bases, with 12 bases left in between. Germline CDR1 is SGHRS and CDR2 is YFSETQ. The CDR3 contains 14 residues. CDR3 amino acids: CASSQTAGTDTQYF. DNA of the CDR3: TGCGCCAGCAGCCAAACCGCCGGAACAGATACGCAGTATTTT. The complete variable domain, with remaining parts taken from reference TRBV5-1 and TRBJ2-3, reads KAGVTQTPRYLIKTRGQQVTLSCSPISGHRSVSWYQQTPGQGLQFLFEYFSETQRNKGNFPGRFSGRQFSNSRSEMNVSTLELGDSALYLCASSQTAGTDTQYFGPGTRLTVL.

The chain has TRBV7-2 and TRBJ2-7; D is ambiguous. V was pared by 5 bases and J by 3 bases, with 14 bases between. The length of the CDR3 is 14 residues. Germline values: CDR1 SGHTA, CDR2 FQGNSA. The chain's CDR3 is CASSPSTTLYEQYF. CDR3 sequence (DNA): TGTGCCAGCAGCCCCTCAACGACCCTCTACGAGCAGTACTTC. The variable domain in full, with the rest retrieved from reference TRBV7-2 and TRBJ2-7, is GAGVSQSPSNKVTEKGKDVELRCDPISGHTALYWYRQSLGQGLEFLIYFQGNSAPDKSGLPSDRFSAERTGGSVSTLTIQRTQQEDSAVYLCASSPSTTLYEQYFGPGTRLTVT.

The chain links TRBV5-1 to TRBJ2-7; 11 nucleotides agree with TRBD1. The J segment lost 4 bases and the V segment lost 3 bases, leaving 3 bases of the junction unmatched. CDR3 length: 14 residues. From germline, CDR1 is SGHRS and CDR2 YFSETQ. CDR3 protein: CASSWTGGLYEQYF. The CDR3 nucleotides are TGCGCCAGCAGCTGGACAGGGGGCTTGTACGAGCAGTACTTC.

This chain joins TRBV28 and TRBJ1-2, with TRBD1 matching 8 bases. V trimming: 5 bases; J trimming: 4 bases; junction bases outside the gene matches: 6. The CDR3 loop spans 14 amino acids. The germline gives CDR1 MDHEN, CDR2 SYDVKM. The DNA for the CDR3 is TGTGCCAGCAGTGCCTGGGGACAGGTCTATGGCTACACCTTC. It encodes CASSAWGQVYGYTF.

In this sample, this clone turned up once. The rearrangement joins TRBV19 to TRBJ1-6, with a possible D match to TRBD1 (6 bases). V dropped 6 bases and J dropped 11 bases, with 17 bases sitting between them. CDR1 is LNHDA and CDR2 is SQIVND in the germline V gene (reference sequence). The length of the CDR3 is 14 residues. The chain's CDR3 is CASRDSLPGPPLHF. The CDR3 region has the DNA TGTGCCAGTAGGGACAGCCTGCCGGGGCCACCCCTCCACTTT.

This chain uses TRBV2 with TRBJ1-5; D may be TRBD1 (5 bases). The CDR3 loop spans 16 amino acids. The germline gives CDR1 SNHLY, CDR2 FYNNEI. V was trimmed by 3 bases and J by 3 bases, leaving 15 bases between them. The CDR3 DNA reads as TGTGCCAGCAGTGATCAATCGGGGGGTCTCAATCAGCCCCAGCATTTT. Residues: CASSDQSGGLNQPQHF.

This rearrangement joins TRBV2 to TRBJ1-2, with D perhaps TRBD1 (6 bases). Germline values: CDR1 SNHLY, CDR2 FYNNEI. The CDR3 length is 13 residues. Trimming removed 6 bases at V and 2 bases at J, with 10 bases between. CDR3 nucleotide sequence: TGTGCCAGCAGGCGGACAGAAAACTATGGCTACACCTTC. Translated, it gives CASRRTENYGYTF.

The rearrangement joins TRBV25-1 to TRBJ1-1; 9 bases agree with TRBD1. CDR1 is MGHDK, CDR2 SYGVNS, per germline. The CDR3 loop spans 16 amino acids. Trimming cost V 3 bases and J 1 base; bases outside gene matches: 6. The CDR3 DNA reads TGTGCCAGCAGTGACTGGGGACAGGGCACGAACACTGAAGCTTTCTTT. Translated: CASSDWGQGTNTEAFF.

V gene TRBV18 combines with J gene TRBJ1-6; tentative D call: TRBD1 (5 bases). V shed 0 bases and J shed 7 bases, with 10 bases lying between them. Looked up from germline, CDR1 is KGHSH and CDR2 is LQKENI. This CDR3 has 15 amino acids. The CDR3 bases are TGTGCCAGCTCACCACCCCAGGGAAGGAATTCACCCCTCCACTTT. This encodes CASSPPQGRNSPLHF.

A word on this clone: The junction departs from the called germline gene at one end, perhaps through a read error. J is TRBJ2-1 and V is TRBV5-6, with a possible D match to TRBD2 (5 bases). In germline, CDR1 is SGHDT, CDR2 YYEEEE. This CDR3 contains 11 residues. The CDR3 coding sequence is TGTGCCAGCAGCTCACCTACCCTACTAGTCTTC. Translating gives CASSSPTLLVF. Variable domain in full (rest from reference TRBV5-6 and TRBJ2-1): DAGVTQSPTHLIKTRGQQVTLRCSPKSGHDTVSWYQQALGQGPQFIFQYYEEEERQRGNFPDRFSGHQFPNYSSELNVNALLLGDSALYLCASSSPTLLVFGPGTRLTVL.

The chain has TRBV30 and TRBJ1-2, with a tentative D call TRBD1 (6 bases). The germline V gene encodes CDR1 GTSNPN and CDR2 SVGIG (reference sequence). With 4 bases removed from V and 8 bases from J, the gap between germline ends came to 17 bases. This CDR3 spans 13 amino acids. This chain's CDR3 is CAWIRGEGGGYTF. The DNA of the CDR3 is TGTGCCTGGATCCGAGGGGAGGGGGGAGGCTACACCTTC.

The chain links TRBV28 to TRBJ1-2; TRBD1 is a possible D gene (5 bases). The V and J ends lost 6 bases and 2 bases respectively, with 10 bases between them. The CDR3 runs 13 residues. Germline V gives CDR1 MDHEN, CDR2 SYDVKM. CDR3 loop: CASSQGDNYGYTF. CDR3 bases: TGTGCCAGCAGCCAAGGGGACAACTATGGCTACACCTTC.

The chain joins TRBV12-3 or TRBV12-4 to TRBJ2-3; D is unresolved. The CDR3 covers 12 residues. The V end lost 3 bases, the J end lost 3 bases, and 4 bases lay between the germline ends. CDR3 nucleotide sequence: TGTGCCAGCAGTTTGAAGACAGATACGCAGTATTTT. Protein sequence: CASSLKTDTQYF.

The gene calls are TRBV4-1 and TRBJ1-5, with D unclear. Trimming shortened V by 2 bases and J by 9 bases, and 14 bases separated the two germline ends. The CDR3 spans 14 residues. Germline-derived CDR1 and CDR2 are MGHRA and YSYEKL. CDR3 protein: CASSQKVRESPQHF. CDR3 coding DNA: TGCGCCAGCAGCCAAAAGGTACGGGAATCGCCCCAGCATTTT.

The chain employs TRBV18 and TRBJ2-7; 9 bases align to TRBD1. V lost 5 bases to trimming and J lost 4 bases; unmatched junction nucleotides: 12. Germline values: CDR1 KGHSH, CDR2 LQKENI. CDR3 size: 16 residues. Written as DNA, the CDR3 is TGTGCCAGCTCAGCTTTCACAGGGGGCGCTTTATACGAGCAGTACTTC. This translates into CASSAFTGGALYEQYF.

The chain has TRBV5-1 and TRBJ2-2; possible D gene TRBD1, 6 bases. The CDR3 is 15 amino acids. The germline gives CDR1 SGHRS, CDR2 YFSETQ. Trimming took off 0 bases at V and 4 bases at J, with 10 bases between the two ends. The CDR3: CASSLDGQITGELFF. In DNA, the CDR3 is TGCGCCAGCAGCTTGGATGGACAGATCACCGGGGAGCTGTTTTTT.

The chain employs TRBV6-6 and TRBJ1-3, with a possible D match to TRBD1 (5 bases). The CDR3 covers 14 residues. V was trimmed by 5 bases and J by 0 bases, leaving 8 bases between them. The germline gives CDR1 MNHNY, CDR2 SVGAGI (reference sequence). CDR3 nucleotides: TGTGCCAGCAGTAGGACATCCTCTGGAAACACCATATATTTT. Encoded protein: CASSRTSSGNTIYF.

This chain joins TRBV28 and TRBJ1-1; D gene unclear. The germline CDR1 and CDR2 sequences are MDHEN and SYDVKM. V lost 3 bases and J lost 5, with 13 bases in between. This CDR3 is 14 amino acids long. The CDR3 region has the DNA TGTGCCAGCAGTTTGACGGCCCGGAAAACTGAAGCTTTCTTT. It yields the protein CASSLTARKTEAFF.

The rearrangement links TRBV6-5 to TRBJ2-1; 13 bases are shared with TRBD2. CDR1 and CDR2 (germline): MNHEY, SVGAGI. This CDR3 spans 16 amino acids. J lost 5 bases, V lost 4 bases, and 5 bases had no gene match. The CDR3 here is CASSSPGLAGNNEQFF. CDR3 nucleotides: TGTGCCAGCAGTTCTCCGGGACTAGCGGGAAACAATGAGCAGTTCTTC.

V is TRBV3-1 (or the pseudogene TRBV3-2) and J is TRBJ2-3; a weak D match, TRBD2 (5 bases). The germline CDR1 and CDR2 sequences are LGHDT and YNNKEL (reference sequence). CDR3 length: 15 residues. The germline V and J ends were trimmed by 1 base and 0 bases, with 8 bases remaining between them. The CDR3: CASSQVTTSTDTQYF. CDR3 DNA: TGTGCCAGCAGCCAAGTGACTACAAGCACAGATACGCAGTATTTT.

This chain connects TRBV6-5 to TRBJ2-1; 9 bases match TRBD2. Germline CDR1 reads MNHEY; CDR2 reads SVGAGI. This CDR3 spans 13 amino acids. V lost 9 bases and J lost 6; bases outside the gene matches: 6. The CDR3 loop is CASHLAGVNEQFF. The CDR3 bases are TGTGCCAGTCATTTAGCGGGAGTCAATGAGCAGTTCTTC.

This clone was seen a handful of times. V is TRBV27 and J is TRBJ1-2, with D uncertain. This CDR3 contains 13 residues. CDR1 is MNHEY, CDR2 SMNVEV, per germline (reference sequence). V was trimmed by 4 bases and J by 4 bases, leaving 10 bases between them. CDR3 sequence (DNA): TGTGCCAGCAGTTCTGGAGGCGGCTATGGCTACACCTTC. It translates to CASSSGGGYGYTF.

This rearrangement joins TRBV5-5 to TRBJ1-1; 7 bases agree with TRBD1. CDR1 and CDR2 (germline): SGHKS, YYEKEE (reference sequence). The CDR3 runs to 14 residues. The V and J ends lost 3 bases and 8 bases, in that order; junction bases with no gene match: 10. The CDR3 nucleotides are TGTGCCAGCAGCTCATCATTAGGGACAGAAGAAGCTTTCTTT. This sequence encodes CASSSSLGTEEAFF.